These 29 T cell receptor beta chains were all obtained from the same sample, sequenced in a study of cytomegalovirus exposure and HLA in healthy donors. The PCR used 60 Vbeta and 13 Jbeta primers. TCRdb keeps only in-frame clones here, not all; method: immunoSEQ multiplex PCR. Of fewer than 250,000 clones detected, 70% to 75% appear once; the ten largest clones hold approximately 4.6%. Sequencing was done on a sample of PBMCs. These receptors all come from a man aged 30 to 39 in good health and CMV-seropositive.

This clone was detected only a few times. This chain uses TRBV10-3 with TRBJ2-7; 15 nucleotides align to TRBD2. The V gene end was trimmed by 5 bases and the J gene end by 0 bases; junction bases not matched to a gene: 11. The CDR3 extends over 19 amino acids. Germline-derived CDR1 and CDR2 are ENHRY and SYGVKD. The CDR3 sequence is CAISLMGLAGGGSSYEQYF. DNA of the CDR3: TGTGCCATCAGTTTAATGGGACTAGCGGGAGGTGGTAGCTCCTACGAGCAGTACTTC.

This clone was detected a few times. J is TRBJ1-2 and V is TRBV7-9; D gene uncertain. CDR1 and CDR2 from the germline V gene are SEHNR and FQNEAQ (reference sequence). The CDR3 loop spans 13 amino acids. Between the trimmed V and J ends, which lost 3 bases and 0 bases, there was a span of 5 bases. CDR3 protein: CASSLTTNYGYTF. Here the CDR3 DNA reads TGTGCCAGCAGCTTGACTACTAACTATGGCTACACCTTC.

CDR3 in amino acids: CASRLARVREKLFF. CDR3 sequence (DNA): TGTGCCAGCAGGTTGGCGAGGGTTCGGGAAAAACTGTTTTTT. The chain links TRBV6-1 to TRBJ1-4; D is unresolved. There are 14 residues in the CDR3. CDR1 and CDR2 from the germline V gene are MNHNS and SASEGT. V was trimmed by 6 bases and J by 8 bases, leaving 16 bases between them.

This clone has more than one count but fewer than ten. The chain recombines TRBV11-3 with TRBJ2-3; tentatively, D is TRBD2 (6 bases). The V gene lost 3 bases and the J gene lost 1 base, with 17 bases spanning the gap. Germline-derived CDR1 and CDR2 are SGHNT and YENEEA. There are 17 residues in the CDR3. The CDR3 here is CASSFGGDSPGTDTQYF. CDR3 bases: TGTGCCAGCAGCTTTGGCGGGGACTCTCCTGGCACAGATACGCAGTATTTT.

In regard to this clone: This specimen includes other DNA sequences encoding the same CDR3. The V and J genes are TRBV7-2 and TRBJ2-5; 7 bases are shared with TRBD1. V trimming: 6 bases; J trimming: 2 bases; junction bases outside the gene matches: 3. This CDR3 contains 13 residues. Germline lookup yields CDR1 SGHTA and CDR2 FQGNSA. Written as DNA, the CDR3 is TGTGCCAGCAGTCGACAGGGACAAGAGACCCAGTACTTC. Residues: CASSRQGQETQYF.

The chain joins TRBV30 to TRBJ1-5, with D possibly being TRBD1 (5 bases). The germline V gene encodes CDR1 GTSNPN and CDR2 SVGIG (reference sequence). V was pared by 8 bases and J by 9 bases, with 17 bases between. The CDR3 extends over 12 amino acids. The CDR3: CASQGGEGPQHF. CDR3 nucleotide sequence: TGTGCCAGCCAGGGTGGGGAAGGGCCCCAGCATTTT. Complete variable domain (other parts from reference TRBV30 and TRBJ1-5): SQTIHQWPATLVQPVGSPLSLECTVEGTSNPNLYWYRQAAGRGLQLLFYSVGIGQISSEVPQNLSASRPQDRQFILSSKKLLLSDSGFYLCASQGGEGPQHFGDGTRLSIL.

V is TRBV5-4 and J is TRBJ1-1; the D is unclear. V lost 4 bases to trimming and J lost 1 base, with 11 bases between them. The CDR3 is made up of 14 amino acids. Germline loops: CDR1 SGHNT, CDR2 YYREEE (reference sequence). DNA of the CDR3: TGTGCCAGCAGCGTTGAGGTGGGGAACACTGAAGCTTTCTTT. Translation gives CASSVEVGNTEAFF.

In its sample, this clone was seen once. V gene TRBV6-5 combines with J gene TRBJ2-3, with D perhaps matching TRBD2 (7 bases). The CDR3 extends over 15 amino acids. Germline values: CDR1 MNHEY, CDR2 SVGAGI. With 6 bases removed from V and 4 bases from J, the gap between germline ends came to 17 bases. CDR3 in DNA: TGTGCCAGCAGCCCCGGAGGGGGGGGGTCAGATACGCAGTATTTT. Protein sequence: CASSPGGGGSDTQYF.

The rearrangement joins TRBV25-1 to TRBJ2-1; 11 bases align to TRBD2. CDR3 size: 15 residues. V was pared by 5 bases and J by 7 bases, with 7 bases of the junction left unmatched. Germline V gene lookup returns CDR1 MGHDK and CDR2 SYGVNS. The CDR3 loop reads CASSPRGLAVNEQFF. CDR3 sequence (DNA): TGTGCCAGCAGTCCTAGGGGACTAGCGGTTAATGAGCAGTTCTTC.

This clone was counted between two and nine times. This rearrangement joins TRBV5-6 to TRBJ1-2; D is unclear. The CDR3 extends over 12 amino acids. The germline V gene has CDR1 SGHDT and CDR2 YYEEEE. Trimming cost V 4 bases and J 4 bases, with 8 bases left between them. CDR3 sequence: CASSLRGYGYTF. CDR3 coding DNA: TGTGCCAGCAGCCTGCGTGGCTATGGCTACACCTTC.

The chain recombines TRBV7-2 with TRBJ2-1, with 10 bases identical to TRBD2. CDR3 length equals 15 residues. CDR1 and CDR2 (germline): SGHTA, FQGNSA. Unmatched junction bases numbered 3, after V lost 2 bases and J lost 5 bases. Here the CDR3 reads CASSLIAGGDNEQFF. The CDR3 nucleotides are TGTGCCAGCAGCTTAATAGCGGGAGGAGACAATGAGCAGTTCTTC.

The sample holds a few counts of this clone. The chain employs TRBV10-3 and TRBJ2-7; 7 bases are a match to TRBD1. CDR1 and CDR2 from the germline V gene are ENHRY and SYGVKD. V lost 6 bases, J lost 0 bases, and 8 bases stayed unmatched. This CDR3 is built from 15 residues. The DNA for the CDR3 is TGTGCCATCAGCGACAGGGTAGGGACCTCCTACGAGCAGTACTTC. Its translation: CAISDRVGTSYEQYF.

The chain has TRBV5-1 and TRBJ1-3, with 10 bases fitting TRBD1. The CDR3 sequence is 17 residues long. V dropped 0 bases and J dropped 3; count of bases not matched to a gene: 6. Germline CDR1 is SGHRS and CDR2 is YFSETQ. The CDR3 protein is CASSLVLTGGSGNTIYF. CDR3 DNA sequence: TGCGCCAGCAGCTTGGTACTGACAGGGGGCAGTGGAAACACCATATATTTT.

The rearrangement joins TRBV5-1 to TRBJ2-5, with TRBD2 as a possible D gene (6 bases). Germline CDR1 SGHRS, CDR2 YFSETQ. The CDR3 runs to 15 residues. Trimming removed 4 bases from V and 6 bases from J, with 19 bases in between. The CDR3 nucleotides are TGCGCCAGCAGCGAAGGAGGGACGGGCTGGAAGACCCAGTACTTC. Amino acids: CASSEGGTGWKTQYF.

This clone was seen a handful of times. The rearrangement joins TRBV5-1 to TRBJ2-7; weak D call: TRBD2 (6 bases). The CDR3 length is 14 residues. Germline-derived CDR1 and CDR2 are SGHRS and YFSETQ. Trimming removed 6 bases at V and 0 bases at J, with 13 bases between. CDR3 coding DNA: TGCGCCAGCATGAAGACGGAGGGCTCCTACGAGCAGTACTTC. Its protein is CASMKTEGSYEQYF.

The chain couples TRBV7-2 to TRBJ1-1; the match to TRBD1 covers 7 bases. Germline CDR1 and CDR2: SGHTA and FQGNSA. V trimming: 2 bases; J trimming: 1 base; junction bases outside the gene matches: 4. The CDR3 runs to 15 residues. CDR3 region: CASSLSPGGNTEAFF. The CDR3 DNA sequence: TGTGCCAGCAGCTTATCCCCAGGGGGGAACACTGAAGCTTTCTTT.

The chain couples TRBV6-5 to TRBJ2-5; the match to TRBD1 covers 7 bases. J was trimmed by 4 bases and V by 6 bases; bases with no gene match: 8. The V gene's germline CDR1 is MNHEY and CDR2 SVGAGI. The length of the CDR3 is 14 residues. CDR3 loop: CASRPLGGRETQYF. The CDR3 coding sequence is TGTGCCAGCAGACCGCTAGGGGGCCGAGAGACCCAGTACTTC.

The chain carries TRBV6-5 and TRBJ2-5; D uncertain. The CDR3 consists of 15 residues. Germline V gene data show CDR1 as MNHEY and CDR2 as SVGAGI. Deletions cut 6 bases from V and 1 base from J, with 15 bases between. The CDR3, as DNA: TGTGCCAGCAGGTCCCTCCGACAAGTCCAAGAGACCCAGTACTTC. It translates to CASRSLRQVQETQYF.

V usage is TRBV30 and J usage is TRBJ1-5, with D tentatively TRBD1 (5 bases). Germline V gene data show CDR1 as GTSNPN and CDR2 as SVGIG (reference sequence). CDR3 size: 15 residues. V was shortened by 7 bases and J by 8 bases, with 24 bases between the two germline ends. CDR3 nucleotides: TGTGCCTCCTCAACTGGGGCGGGAATGGTGGAGCCCCAGCATTTT. Encoded protein: CASSTGAGMVEPQHF.

The chain carries TRBV28 and TRBJ1-6; TRBD1 is a possible D gene (5 bases). This CDR3 is 15 amino acids long. The germline V gene encodes CDR1 MDHEN and CDR2 SYDVKM. V lost 6 bases, J lost 7 bases, and 16 bases lay in between. The CDR3 is CASSPDRGGNSPLHF. CDR3 in DNA: TGTGCCAGCAGCCCGGACCGGGGGGGAAATTCACCCCTCCACTTT. The full variable domain, with the rest looked up from reference TRBV28 and TRBJ1-6, is DVKVTQSSRYLVKRTGEKVFLECVQDMDHENMFWYRQDPGLGLRLIYFSYDVKMKEKGDIPEGYSVSREKKERFSLILESASTNQTSMYLCASSPDRGGNSPLHFGNGTRLTVT.

The chain couples TRBV7-6 to TRBJ1-1; D may be TRBD1 (5 bases). Trimming pared 5 bases from V and 5 bases from J, leaving 18 bases between. The CDR3 has 15 residues. Germline assignment: CDR1 SGHVS and CDR2 FNYEAQ. The CDR3 protein is CASSPSLGAGTEAFF. DNA of the CDR3: TGTGCCAGCAGCCCATCTTTAGGGGCGGGAACTGAAGCTTTCTTT.

There are a few counts of this clone. This rearrangement joins TRBV7-2 to TRBJ1-1, with 8 positions matching TRBD1. The CDR3 has 13 amino acids. Germline V gives CDR1 SGHTA, CDR2 FQGNSA. The junction had 8 bases not matched to a gene; V was cut back by 9 bases and J by 5 bases. The CDR3 DNA reads TGTGCCAGTCCGGCGGACAGGGAGACTGAAGCTTTCTTT. This encodes CASPADRETEAFF.

The chain recombines TRBV9 with TRBJ2-3; D perhaps matches TRBD1 (6 bases). The CDR3 totals 13 residues. Germline V CDR1 and CDR2: SGDLS, YYNGEE. Trimming left V 3 bases short and J 6 bases short, with 11 bases between. In DNA, the CDR3 is TGTGCCAGCAGCGCCCTTACAGGGGATACGCAGTATTTT. This codes for CASSALTGDTQYF.

The sample holds a few counts of this clone. The chain recombines TRBV9 with TRBJ2-5, with 8 bases that match TRBD1. V lost 3 bases and J lost 5; bases outside the gene matches: 15. From germline, CDR1 is SGDLS and CDR2 YYNGEE. There are 17 residues in the CDR3. This CDR3 reads CASSERGWQGARETQYF. In DNA form, the CDR3 reads TGTGCCAGCAGCGAGAGGGGGTGGCAGGGGGCCAGGGAGACCCAGTACTTC.

This rearrangement joins TRBV19 to TRBJ1-3; D may be TRBD1 (6 bases). V lost 4 bases and J 2 bases, leaving 12 bases between the germline ends. This CDR3 has 15 residues. The germline V gene encodes CDR1 LNHDA and CDR2 SQIVND (reference sequence). CDR3: CASSTNPGAGNTIYF. The CDR3 DNA is TGTGCCAGTAGTACCAATCCAGGGGCTGGAAACACCATATATTTT.

This clone is a singleton in its sample. A junction end diverges from the germline sequence, so it may reflect a read error. CDR3 protein: CASSRGDGNTIYF. The CDR3 bases are TGTGCTAGCAGTCGGGGGGATGGAAACACCATATATTTT. This chain uses TRBV2 with TRBJ1-3, with D possibly being TRBD1 (5 bases). Germline CDR1 SNHLY, CDR2 FYNNEI. The length of the CDR3 is 13 residues.

V usage is TRBV6-5 and J usage is TRBJ1-3; 7 bases are a match to TRBD1. The germline CDR1 and CDR2 sequences are MNHEY and SVGAGI. With 5 bases clipped from V and 8 bases from J, the junction kept 6 bases outside the gene matches. The CDR3 covers 13 residues. CDR3 bases: TGTGCCAGCAGTCCCCAGGGGGGATACACCATATATTTT. Translating it yields CASSPQGGYTIYF.

The chain combines TRBV6-1 with TRBJ2-1; 9 positions match TRBD2. V shed 6 bases and J 8 bases; nucleotides not matched to a gene: 2. The V gene's germline CDR1 is MNHNS and CDR2 SASEGT. The CDR3 length is 12 residues. The CDR3 spells CASRGLADEQFF. The CDR3 DNA reads TGTGCCAGCAGGGGACTAGCTGATGAGCAGTTCTTC.

The chain employs TRBV5-1 and TRBJ2-7; 11 bases agree with TRBD2. CDR1 is SGHRS, CDR2 YFSETQ, per germline. This CDR3 has 19 residues. The V gene end was trimmed by 0 bases and the J gene end by 1 base; junction bases not matched to a gene: 12. CDR3 coding DNA: TGCGCCAGCAGCTTGGCCTCACTAGCGGGAGCCCGGGGGTCCTACGAGCAGTACTTC. This sequence encodes CASSLASLAGARGSYEQYF. The full variable domain, with the rest looked up from reference TRBV5-1 and TRBJ2-7, is KAGVTQTPRYLIKTRGQQVTLSCSPISGHRSVSWYQQTPGQGLQFLFEYFSETQRNKGNFPGRFSGRQFSNSRSEMNVSTLELGDSALYLCASSLASLAGARGSYEQYFGPGTRLTVT.